A selection of T cell receptor beta chains follows, all from one sample in a study of OX40 agonist ivuxolimab in advanced cancers. The repertoire was sequenced with immunoSEQ multiplex PCR; TCRdb's copy has only in-frame clones and lacks some. The sample shows 70,000 to 95,000 clones, approximately 80% of them seen only once. The starting material was CD4+ or CD8+ T cells sorted from blood, obtained in a trial of the OX40 agonist ivuxolimab. These receptors were obtained from an adult with an advanced solid tumor such as melanoma, head and neck, liver or kidney cancer. Both conserved end residues are part of each CDR3. Fields, in order: CDR3 protein, CDR3 DNA, J gene, V gene, clone size, CDR3 length, D gene. The D gene is left open where the match is weak. Part of the rows lack a size; the others show once, few, many or a class for expanded clones.

CDR3aa: CSLIPGQQQFF; CDR3nt: TGCAGTCTAATACCGGGACAGCAACAGTTCTTC; j_gene: TRBJ2-1; v_gene: TRBV20-1; abundance: NA; len: 11; d_gene: TRBD1
CDR3aa: CASGQPDTQYF; CDR3nt: TGTGCTAGTGGTCAGCCAGATACGCAGTATTTT; j_gene: TRBJ2-3; v_gene: TRBV12-5; abundance: NA; len: 11; d_gene: NA
CDR3aa: CASSYTDTQYF; CDR3nt: TGTGCCAGCAGTTACACAGATACGCAGTATTTT; j_gene: TRBJ2-3; v_gene: TRBV28; abundance: NA; len: 11; d_gene: NA
CDR3aa: CASSVASDPGELFF; CDR3nt: TGTGCCAGCAGCGTAGCCAGCGACCCCGGGGAGCTGTTTTTT; j_gene: TRBJ2-2; v_gene: TRBV9; abundance: NA; len: 14; d_gene: NA
CDR3aa: CAWSVGRTHEQYF; CDR3nt: TGTGCCTGGAGTGTGGGCAGGACCCACGAGCAGTACTTC; j_gene: TRBJ2-7; v_gene: TRBV30; abundance: NA; len: 13; d_gene: NA
CDR3aa: CSVRGAGGRADTQYF; CDR3nt: TGCAGCGTTAGAGGTGCTGGGGGCCGAGCAGATACGCAGTATTTT; j_gene: TRBJ2-3; v_gene: TRBV29-1; abundance: NA; len: 15; d_gene: NA
CDR3aa: CVRSLKWTGTTDTQYF; CDR3nt: TGTGTCAGAAGCTTAAAGTGGACAGGGACCACAGATACGCAGTATTTT; j_gene: TRBJ2-3; v_gene: TRBV7-5; abundance: NA; len: 16; d_gene: NA
CDR3aa: CASSQWRNEQFF; CDR3nt: TGTGCCAGCAGCCAATGGAGGAATGAGCAGTTCTTC; j_gene: TRBJ2-1; v_gene: TRBV4-2; abundance: NA; len: 12; d_gene: NA
CDR3aa: CASSQDFGRGQETQYF; CDR3nt: TGTGCCAGCAGCCAAGATTTTGGCAGGGGGCAGGAGACCCAGTACTTC; j_gene: TRBJ2-5; v_gene: TRBV4-2; abundance: NA; len: 16; d_gene: TRBD1
CDR3aa: CAISEGGEGSGYTF; CDR3nt: TGTGCCATCAGTGAAGGTGGGGAGGGGTCGGGCTACACCTTC; j_gene: TRBJ1-2; v_gene: TRBV10-3; abundance: NA; len: 14; d_gene: NA
CDR3aa: CAISETEIQTQYF; CDR3nt: TGTGCCATCAGTGAGACAGAGATACAGACCCAGTACTTC; j_gene: TRBJ2-5; v_gene: TRBV10-3; abundance: NA; len: 13; d_gene: NA
CDR3aa: CASSLAGQSNTGELFF; CDR3nt: TGTGCCAGCAGCTTGGCAGGGCAGTCGAACACCGGGGAGCTGTTTTTT; j_gene: TRBJ2-2; v_gene: TRBV5-4; abundance: NA; len: 16; d_gene: NA
CDR3aa: CASSEAQGINYGYTF; CDR3nt: TGTGCCAGCAGTGAAGCGCAGGGGATAAACTATGGCTACACCTTC; j_gene: TRBJ1-2; v_gene: TRBV6-1; abundance: NA; len: 15; d_gene: NA
CDR3aa: CASSSQGAFGNTIYF; CDR3nt: TGTGCCAGCAGCTCACAGGGGGCGTTTGGAAACACCATATATTTT; j_gene: TRBJ1-3; v_gene: TRBV28; abundance: NA; len: 15; d_gene: TRBD1
CDR3aa: CASSRSLPGQGSSGANVLTF; CDR3nt: TGTGCCAGCAGCCGATCATTACCGGGACAAGGGTCTTCTGGGGCCAACGTCCTGACTTTC; j_gene: TRBJ2-6; v_gene: TRBV4-2; abundance: NA; len: 20; d_gene: NA
CDR3aa: CASSQEIQFNSPLHF; CDR3nt: TGCGCCAGCAGCCAAGAAATACAGTTTAATTCACCCCTCCACTTT; j_gene: TRBJ1-6; v_gene: TRBV4-1; abundance: NA; len: 15; d_gene: NA
CDR3aa: CASSKTGAGNQPQHF; CDR3nt: TGTGCCAGCAGCAAGACAGGGGCGGGAAATCAGCCCCAGCATTTT; j_gene: TRBJ1-5; v_gene: TRBV6-1; abundance: NA; len: 15; d_gene: TRBD1
CDR3aa: CASSNRGWNEKLFF; CDR3nt: TGTGCCAGCAGCAACAGGGGATGGAATGAAAAACTGTTTTTT; j_gene: TRBJ1-4; v_gene: TRBV11-1; abundance: NA; len: 14; d_gene: TRBD1
CDR3aa: CASSQDWASGGADTQYF; CDR3nt: TGCGCCAGCAGCCAAGATTGGGCTAGCGGGGGGGCAGATACGCAGTATTTT; j_gene: TRBJ2-3; v_gene: TRBV4-3; abundance: NA; len: 17; d_gene: TRBD2
CDR3aa: CASSSTGLDSPLHF; CDR3nt: TGTGCCAGCAGTTCCACGGGATTAGATTCACCCCTCCACTTT; j_gene: TRBJ1-6; v_gene: TRBV28; abundance: once; len: 14; d_gene: NA
CDR3aa: CASSGGTEYNSPLHF; CDR3nt: TGTGCCAGCAGCGGGGGGACAGAGTATAATTCACCCCTCCACTTT; j_gene: TRBJ1-6; v_gene: TRBV9; abundance: NA; len: 15; d_gene: TRBD1
CDR3aa: CASSLTSPGIVNEQYF; CDR3nt: TGTGCCAGCAGTTTAACCTCCCCAGGGATTGTGAACGAGCAGTACTTC; j_gene: TRBJ2-7; v_gene: TRBV27; abundance: once; len: 16; d_gene: NA
CDR3aa: CAWTDTQYF; CDR3nt: TGTGCCTGGACCGATACGCAGTATTTT; j_gene: TRBJ2-3; v_gene: TRBV30; abundance: NA; len: 9; d_gene: NA
CDR3aa: CASSQDRAYNEQFF; CDR3nt: TGCGCCAGCAGCCAGGACAGGGCCTACAATGAGCAGTTCTTC; j_gene: TRBJ2-1; v_gene: TRBV5-1; abundance: NA; len: 14; d_gene: TRBD1
CDR3aa: CASSSAWTGVAGELFF; CDR3nt: TGCGCCAGCAGCTCTGCTTGGACAGGGGTGGCCGGGGAGCTGTTTTTT; j_gene: TRBJ2-2; v_gene: TRBV5-1; abundance: NA; len: 16; d_gene: TRBD1
CDR3aa: CASSPRGGASNEQFF; CDR3nt: TGTGCCAGCTCACCACGCGGGGGGGCCTCAAATGAGCAGTTCTTC; j_gene: TRBJ2-1; v_gene: TRBV18; abundance: once; len: 15; d_gene: TRBD2
CDR3aa: CASSEGFEAFF; CDR3nt: TGTGCCAGCAGTGAGGGATTTGAAGCTTTCTTT; j_gene: TRBJ1-1; v_gene: TRBV5-6; abundance: once; len: 11; d_gene: NA
CDR3aa: CAWSGPAGPPHTGELFF; CDR3nt: TGTGCCTGGAGTGGCCCAGCGGGGCCTCCGCACACCGGGGAGCTGTTTTTT; j_gene: TRBJ2-2; v_gene: TRBV30; abundance: NA; len: 17; d_gene: TRBD2
CDR3aa: CASSLHGDRITDTQYF; CDR3nt: TGCGCCAGCAGCTTGCACGGGGACCGAATCACAGATACGCAGTATTTT; j_gene: TRBJ2-3; v_gene: TRBV5-1; abundance: once; len: 16; d_gene: NA
CDR3aa: CASKAAWGGSYEAFF; CDR3nt: TGTGCCAGCAAGGCCGCCTGGGGGGGGTCCTATGAAGCTTTCTTT; j_gene: TRBJ1-1; v_gene: TRBV7-8; abundance: NA; len: 15; d_gene: NA
CDR3aa: CASSYIFGNNSPLHF; CDR3nt: TGTGCCAGCAGTTACATTTTCGGAAATAATTCACCCCTCCACTTT; j_gene: TRBJ1-6; v_gene: TRBV6-5; abundance: NA; len: 15; d_gene: NA
CDR3aa: CASSPSTDTQYF; CDR3nt: TGTGCCAGCTCACCTAGCACAGATACGCAGTATTTT; j_gene: TRBJ2-3; v_gene: TRBV18; abundance: few; len: 12; d_gene: NA
CDR3aa: CASTNIQYF; CDR3nt: TGTGCCAGCACGAACATTCAGTACTTC; j_gene: TRBJ2-4; v_gene: TRBV6-5; abundance: once; len: 9; d_gene: NA
CDR3aa: CASSLGTDSMNTEAFF; CDR3nt: TGTGCCAGCAGCTTAGGGACAGATTCCATGAACACTGAAGCTTTCTTT; j_gene: TRBJ1-1; v_gene: TRBV7-9; abundance: NA; len: 16; d_gene: NA
CDR3aa: CASKLGNRGDQPQHF; CDR3nt: TGTGCCAGCAAGTTGGGAAACAGGGGGGATCAGCCCCAGCATTTT; j_gene: TRBJ1-5; v_gene: TRBV6-5; abundance: NA; len: 15; d_gene: TRBD1
CDR3aa: CASSGSGLSNQPQHF; CDR3nt: TGTGCCAGCAGTGGGTCAGGGTTAAGCAATCAGCCCCAGCATTTT; j_gene: TRBJ1-5; v_gene: TRBV6-1; abundance: once; len: 15; d_gene: NA
CDR3aa: CASSPPGGETQYF; CDR3nt: TGTGCCAGCTCACCACCGGGGGGTGAGACCCAGTACTTC; j_gene: TRBJ2-5; v_gene: TRBV18; abundance: NA; len: 13; d_gene: NA
CDR3aa: CASGDPNTGELFF; CDR3nt: TGTGCCAGCGGGGACCCGAACACCGGGGAGCTGTTTTTT; j_gene: TRBJ2-2; v_gene: TRBV6-5; abundance: NA; len: 13; d_gene: NA
CDR3aa: CASSPEQNGANYGYTF; CDR3nt: TGTGCCAGCTCACCGGAGCAAAACGGAGCTAACTATGGCTACACCTTC; j_gene: TRBJ1-2; v_gene: TRBV18; abundance: NA; len: 16; d_gene: NA
CDR3aa: CASSFRDRGQGEQFF; CDR3nt: TGTGCCAGCAGTTTCAGAGACAGGGGGCAGGGTGAGCAGTTCTTC; j_gene: TRBJ2-1; v_gene: TRBV6-5; abundance: NA; len: 15; d_gene: TRBD1
CDR3aa: CASSAGTGKSPYNSPLHF; CDR3nt: TGTGCCAGCAGTGCCGGGACAGGGAAAAGCCCCTATAATTCACCCCTCCACTTT; j_gene: TRBJ1-6; v_gene: TRBV28; abundance: NA; len: 18; d_gene: TRBD1
CDR3aa: CSAGHGGTEAFF; CDR3nt: TGCAGCGCGGGACACGGGGGAACTGAAGCTTTCTTT; j_gene: TRBJ1-1; v_gene: TRBV29-1; abundance: NA; len: 12; d_gene: NA
CDR3aa: CASSFQGSDTQYF; CDR3nt: TGTGCCAGCAGCTTTCAGGGTTCGGATACGCAGTATTTT; j_gene: TRBJ2-3; v_gene: TRBV7-6; abundance: NA; len: 13; d_gene: NA
CDR3aa: CASRRYQETQYF; CDR3nt: TGTGCCAGCAGGAGGTACCAAGAGACCCAGTACTTC; j_gene: TRBJ2-5; v_gene: TRBV7-9; abundance: NA; len: 12; d_gene: NA
CDR3aa: CASSPPGLASSYEQYF; CDR3nt: TGTGCCAGCTCACCACCGGGACTAGCAAGCTCCTACGAGCAGTACTTC; j_gene: TRBJ2-7; v_gene: TRBV18; abundance: NA; len: 16; d_gene: TRBD2
CDR3aa: CASSATGVGANVLTF; CDR3nt: TGTGCCAGTAGTGCCACAGGGGTCGGGGCCAACGTCCTGACTTTC; j_gene: TRBJ2-6; v_gene: TRBV19; abundance: NA; len: 15; d_gene: TRBD1
CDR3aa: CASSVAGAGGPGTDTQYF; CDR3nt: TGTGCCAGCAGCGTAGCGGGCGCGGGGGGGCCAGGCACAGATACGCAGTATTTT; j_gene: TRBJ2-3; v_gene: TRBV9; abundance: NA; len: 18; d_gene: TRBD2
CDR3aa: CASSYQGVETQYF; CDR3nt: TGTGCCAGCAGCTATCAGGGTGTAGAGACCCAGTACTTC; j_gene: TRBJ2-5; v_gene: TRBV7-3; abundance: NA; len: 13; d_gene: NA
CDR3aa: CASSPAVPREQYF; CDR3nt: TGTGCCAGCAGCCCCGCGGTACCCCGGGAGCAGTACTTC; j_gene: TRBJ2-7; v_gene: TRBV7-2; abundance: NA; len: 13; d_gene: NA
CDR3aa: CASSGGQVGNTGELFF; CDR3nt: TGCGCCAGCAGCGGTGGACAGGTGGGGAACACCGGGGAGCTGTTTTTT; j_gene: TRBJ2-2; v_gene: TRBV5-1; abundance: NA; len: 16; d_gene: TRBD1
CDR3aa: CASSFWTLNTEAFF; CDR3nt: TGTGCCAGCAGCTTCTGGACATTGAACACTGAAGCTTTCTTT; j_gene: TRBJ1-1; v_gene: TRBV5-4; abundance: NA; len: 14; d_gene: NA